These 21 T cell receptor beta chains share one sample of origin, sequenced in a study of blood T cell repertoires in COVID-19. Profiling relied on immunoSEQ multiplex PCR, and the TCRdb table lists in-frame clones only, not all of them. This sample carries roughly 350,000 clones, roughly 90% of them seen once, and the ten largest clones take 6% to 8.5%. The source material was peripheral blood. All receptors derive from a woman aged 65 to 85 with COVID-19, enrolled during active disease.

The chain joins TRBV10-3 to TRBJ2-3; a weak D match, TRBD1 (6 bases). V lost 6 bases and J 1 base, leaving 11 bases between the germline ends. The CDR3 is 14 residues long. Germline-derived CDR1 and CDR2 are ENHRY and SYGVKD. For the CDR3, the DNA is TGTGCCATCAGCTACAGGGATGGCACAGATACGCAGTATTTT. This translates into CAISYRDGTDTQYF.

CDR3 amino acids: CASSLDDSGGRAFF. CDR3 DNA sequence: TGTGCCAGCAGCTTGGATGACTCCGGCGGTAGGGCTTTCTTT. The chain is built from TRBV7-9 and TRBJ1-1; no definite D call. Germline V CDR1 and CDR2: SEHNR, FQNEAQ (reference sequence). This CDR3 spans 14 amino acids. With 3 bases removed from V and 11 bases from J, the gap between germline ends came to 19 bases. Looking up the rest from reference TRBV7-9 and TRBJ1-1 gives the full variable domain: DTGVSQNPRHKITKRGQNVTFRCDPISEHNRLYWYRQTLGQGPEFLTYFQNEAQLEKSRLLSDRFSAERPKGSFSTLEIQRTEQGDSAMYLCASSLDDSGGRAFFGQGTRLTVV.

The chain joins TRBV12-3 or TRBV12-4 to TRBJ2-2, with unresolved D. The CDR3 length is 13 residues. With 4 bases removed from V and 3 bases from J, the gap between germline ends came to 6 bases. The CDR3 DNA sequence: TGTGCCAGCAGTTCGCAGTACACCGGGGAGCTGTTTTTT. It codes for CASSSQYTGELFF.

The CDR3 DNA follows: TGTGCCAGCAGCCGGGGACAGGGGGGGAATGAGCAGTTCTTC. Protein sequence: CASSRGQGGNEQFF. The chain links TRBV25-1 to TRBJ2-1, with 11 bases fitting TRBD1. The germline gives CDR1 MGHDK, CDR2 SYGVNS. The junction had 5 bases not matched to a gene; V was cut back by 6 bases and J by 7 bases. CDR3 length: 14 amino acids.

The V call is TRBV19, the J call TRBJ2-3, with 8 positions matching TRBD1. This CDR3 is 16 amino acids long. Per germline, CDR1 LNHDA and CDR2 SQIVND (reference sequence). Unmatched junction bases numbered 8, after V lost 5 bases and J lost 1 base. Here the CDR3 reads CASSRRGQGGTDTQYF. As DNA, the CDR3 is TGTGCCAGTAGTCGCCGCGGACAGGGTGGCACAGATACGCAGTATTTT.

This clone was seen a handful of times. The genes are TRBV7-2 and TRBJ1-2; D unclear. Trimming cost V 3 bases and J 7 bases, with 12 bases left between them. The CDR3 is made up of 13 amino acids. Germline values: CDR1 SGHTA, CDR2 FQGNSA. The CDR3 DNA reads TGTGCCAGCAGCTTGACTCAGGAGGGTGGCTACACCTTC. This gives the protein CASSLTQEGGYTF.

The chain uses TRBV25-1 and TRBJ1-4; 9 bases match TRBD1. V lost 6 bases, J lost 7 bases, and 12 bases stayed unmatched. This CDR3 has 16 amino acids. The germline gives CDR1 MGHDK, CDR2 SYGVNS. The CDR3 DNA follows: TGTGCCAGCAGCCGTCCCGGGACAGGGTCAGGTGAAAAACTGTTTTTT. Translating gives CASSRPGTGSGEKLFF. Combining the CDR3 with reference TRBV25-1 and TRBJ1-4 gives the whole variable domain EADIYQTPRYLVIGTGKKITLECSQTMGHDKMYWYQQDPGMELHLIHYSYGVNSTEKGDLSSESTVSRIRTEHFPLTLESARPSHTSQYLCASSRPGTGSGEKLFFGSGTQLSVL.

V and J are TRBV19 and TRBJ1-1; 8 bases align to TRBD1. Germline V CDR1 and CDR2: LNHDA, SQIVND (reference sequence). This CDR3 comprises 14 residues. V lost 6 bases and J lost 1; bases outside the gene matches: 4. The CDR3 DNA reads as TGTGCCAGTAGCTGGGGACAGGCGAACACTGAAGCTTTCTTT. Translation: CASSWGQANTEAFF.

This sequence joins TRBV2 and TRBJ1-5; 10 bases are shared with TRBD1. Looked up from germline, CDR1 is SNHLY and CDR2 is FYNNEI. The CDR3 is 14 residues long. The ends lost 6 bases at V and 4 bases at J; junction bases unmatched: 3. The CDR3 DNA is TGTGCCAGCAGGCGACAGGGGGCAAATCAGCCCCAGCATTTT. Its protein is CASRRQGANQPQHF. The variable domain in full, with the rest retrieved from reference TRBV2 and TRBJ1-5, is EPEVTQTPSHQVTQMGQEVILRCVPISNHLYFYWYRQILGQKVEFLVSFYNNEISEKSEIFDDQFSVERPDGSNFTLKIRSTKLEDSAMYFCASRRQGANQPQHFGDGTRLSIL.

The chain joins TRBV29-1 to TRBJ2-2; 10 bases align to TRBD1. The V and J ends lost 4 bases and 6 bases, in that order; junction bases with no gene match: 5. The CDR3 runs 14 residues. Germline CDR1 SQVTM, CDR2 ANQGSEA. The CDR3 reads CSVGQGAVSGELFF. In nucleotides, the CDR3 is TGCAGCGTTGGACAGGGGGCCGTGTCCGGGGAGCTGTTTTTT.

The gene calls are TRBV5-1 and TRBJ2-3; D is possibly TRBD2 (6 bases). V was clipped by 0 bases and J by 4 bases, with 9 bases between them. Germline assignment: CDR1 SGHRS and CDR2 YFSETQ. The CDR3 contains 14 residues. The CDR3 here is CASSLGLVADTQYF. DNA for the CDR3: TGCGCCAGCAGCTTGGGACTAGTTGCAGATACGCAGTATTTT.

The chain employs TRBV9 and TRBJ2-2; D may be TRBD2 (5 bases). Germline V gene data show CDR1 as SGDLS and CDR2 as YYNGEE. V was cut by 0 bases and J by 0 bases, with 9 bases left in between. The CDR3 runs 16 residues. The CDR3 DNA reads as TGTGCCAGCAGCGTAGAACCGGGATCGAACACCGGGGAGCTGTTTTTT. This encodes CASSVEPGSNTGELFF.

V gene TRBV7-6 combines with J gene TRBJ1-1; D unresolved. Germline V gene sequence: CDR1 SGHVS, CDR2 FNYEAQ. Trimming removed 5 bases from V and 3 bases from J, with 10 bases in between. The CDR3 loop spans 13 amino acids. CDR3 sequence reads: CASSRTQYTEAFF. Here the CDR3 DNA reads TGTGCCAGCAGCAGAACGCAGTACACTGAAGCTTTCTTT.

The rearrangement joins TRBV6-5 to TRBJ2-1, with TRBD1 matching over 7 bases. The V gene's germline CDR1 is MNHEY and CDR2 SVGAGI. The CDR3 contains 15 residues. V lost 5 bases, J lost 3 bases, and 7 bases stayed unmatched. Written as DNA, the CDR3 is TGTGCCAGCAGTATACGACAGGGATACTACAATGAGCAGTTCTTC. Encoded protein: CASSIRQGYYNEQFF.

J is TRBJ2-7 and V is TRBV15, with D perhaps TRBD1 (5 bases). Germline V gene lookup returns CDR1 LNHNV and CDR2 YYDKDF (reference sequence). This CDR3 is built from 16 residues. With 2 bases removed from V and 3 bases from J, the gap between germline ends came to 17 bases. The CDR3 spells CATSRLIQVGYYEQYF. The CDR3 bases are TGTGCCACCAGCAGACTTATACAGGTGGGCTACTACGAGCAGTACTTC.

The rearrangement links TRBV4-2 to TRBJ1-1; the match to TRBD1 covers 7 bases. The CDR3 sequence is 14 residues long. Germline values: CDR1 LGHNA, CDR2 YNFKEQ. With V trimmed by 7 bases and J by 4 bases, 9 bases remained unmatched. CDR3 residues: CASTPSQGGTEAFF. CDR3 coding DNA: TGTGCCAGCACCCCTTCTCAGGGGGGCACTGAAGCTTTCTTT.

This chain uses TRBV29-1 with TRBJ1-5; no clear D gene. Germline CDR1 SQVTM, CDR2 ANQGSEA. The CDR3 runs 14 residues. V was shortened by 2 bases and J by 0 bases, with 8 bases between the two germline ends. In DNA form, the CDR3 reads TGCAGCGTTGAAATCCCTTATAGCAATCAGCCCCAGCATTTT. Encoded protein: CSVEIPYSNQPQHF.

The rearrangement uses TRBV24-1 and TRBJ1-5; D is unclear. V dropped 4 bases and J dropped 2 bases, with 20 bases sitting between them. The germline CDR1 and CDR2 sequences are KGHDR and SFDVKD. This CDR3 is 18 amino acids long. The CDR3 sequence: CATSDPPVRGWGNQPQHF. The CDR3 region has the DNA TGTGCCACCAGTGACCCGCCGGTTCGGGGTTGGGGCAATCAGCCCCAGCATTTT.

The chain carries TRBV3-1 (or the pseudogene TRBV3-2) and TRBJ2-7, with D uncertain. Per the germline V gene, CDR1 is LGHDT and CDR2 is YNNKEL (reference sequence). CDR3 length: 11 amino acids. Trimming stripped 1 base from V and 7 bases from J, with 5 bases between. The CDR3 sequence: CASSQGREQYF. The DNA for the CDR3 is TGTGCCAGCAGCCAAGGGCGGGAGCAGTACTTC.

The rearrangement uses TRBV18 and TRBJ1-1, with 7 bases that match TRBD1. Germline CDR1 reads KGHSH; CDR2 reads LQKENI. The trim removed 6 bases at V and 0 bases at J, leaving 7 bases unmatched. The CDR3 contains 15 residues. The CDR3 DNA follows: TGTGCCAGCTCGAGGGACAGCCACATGAACACTGAAGCTTTCTTT. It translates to CASSRDSHMNTEAFF.

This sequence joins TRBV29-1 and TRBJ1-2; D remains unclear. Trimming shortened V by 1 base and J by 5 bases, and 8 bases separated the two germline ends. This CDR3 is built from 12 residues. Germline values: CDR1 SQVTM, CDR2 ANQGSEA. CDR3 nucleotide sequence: TGCAGCGTTGAAGTAGAAGTTTATGGCTACACCTTC. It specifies CSVEVEVYGYTF.